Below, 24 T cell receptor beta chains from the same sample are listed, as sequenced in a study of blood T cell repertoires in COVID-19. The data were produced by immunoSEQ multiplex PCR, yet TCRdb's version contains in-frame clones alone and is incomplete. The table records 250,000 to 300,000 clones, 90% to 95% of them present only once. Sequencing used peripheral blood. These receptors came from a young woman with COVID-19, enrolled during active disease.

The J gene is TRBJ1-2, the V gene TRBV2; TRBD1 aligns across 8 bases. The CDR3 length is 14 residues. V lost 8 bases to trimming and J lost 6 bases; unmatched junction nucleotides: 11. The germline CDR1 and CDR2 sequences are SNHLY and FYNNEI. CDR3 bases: TGTGCCAGCGGTGCCGGGACAGGTGTTGATGGCTACACCTTC. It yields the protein CASGAGTGVDGYTF. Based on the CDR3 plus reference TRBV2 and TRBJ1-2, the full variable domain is EPEVTQTPSHQVTQMGQEVILRCVPISNHLYFYWYRQILGQKVEFLVSFYNNEISEKSEIFDDQFSVERPDGSNFTLKIRSTKLEDSAMYFCASGAGTGVDGYTFGSGTRLTVV.

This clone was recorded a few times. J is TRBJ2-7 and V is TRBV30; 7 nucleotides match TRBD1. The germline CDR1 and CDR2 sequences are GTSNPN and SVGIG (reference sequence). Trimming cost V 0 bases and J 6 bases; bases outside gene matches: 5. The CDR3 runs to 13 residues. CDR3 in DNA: TGTGCCTGGAGTGTAGAAGGGGGCTCCGAGCAGTACTTC. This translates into CAWSVEGGSEQYF.

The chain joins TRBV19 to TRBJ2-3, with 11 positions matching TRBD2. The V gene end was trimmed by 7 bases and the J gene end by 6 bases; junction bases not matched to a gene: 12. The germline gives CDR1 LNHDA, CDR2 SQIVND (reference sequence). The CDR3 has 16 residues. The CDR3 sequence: CASIIQTSGRGDTQYF. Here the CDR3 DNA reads TGTGCCAGTATCATCCAAACTAGCGGGAGAGGGGATACGCAGTATTTT.

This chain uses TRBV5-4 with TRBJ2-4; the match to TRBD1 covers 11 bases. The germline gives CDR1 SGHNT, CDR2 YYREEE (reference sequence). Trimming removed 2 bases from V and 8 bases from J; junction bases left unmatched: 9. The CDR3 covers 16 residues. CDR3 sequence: CASSLGQGARRDIQYF. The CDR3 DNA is TGTGCCAGCAGCTTAGGACAGGGGGCGCGAAGGGACATTCAGTACTTC.

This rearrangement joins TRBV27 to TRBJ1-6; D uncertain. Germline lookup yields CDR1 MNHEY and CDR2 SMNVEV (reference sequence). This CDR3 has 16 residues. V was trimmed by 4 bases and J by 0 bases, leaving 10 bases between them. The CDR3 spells CASSSSGSSYNSPLHF. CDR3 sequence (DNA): TGTGCCAGCAGTTCATCGGGGAGCTCCTATAATTCACCCCTCCACTTT.

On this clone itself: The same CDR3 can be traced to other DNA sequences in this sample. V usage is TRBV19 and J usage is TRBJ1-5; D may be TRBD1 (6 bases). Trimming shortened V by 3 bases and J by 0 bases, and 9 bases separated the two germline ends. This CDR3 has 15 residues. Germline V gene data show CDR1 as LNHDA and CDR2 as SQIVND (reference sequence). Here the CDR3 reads CASSIAQGSNQPQHF. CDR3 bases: TGTGCCAGTAGTATCGCACAGGGTAGCAATCAGCCCCAGCATTTT. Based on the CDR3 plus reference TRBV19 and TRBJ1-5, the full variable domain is DGGITQSPKYLFRKEGQNVTLSCEQNLNHDAMYWYRQDPGQGLRLIYYSQIVNDFQKGDIAEGYSVSREKKESFPLTVTSAQKNPTAFYLCASSIAQGSNQPQHFGDGTRLSIL.

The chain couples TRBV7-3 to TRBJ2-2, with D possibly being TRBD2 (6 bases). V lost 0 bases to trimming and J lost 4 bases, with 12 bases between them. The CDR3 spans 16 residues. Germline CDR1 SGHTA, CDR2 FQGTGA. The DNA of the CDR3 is TGTGCCAGCAGCTTAACGCGGGACCCAGGCACCGGGGAGCTGTTTTTT. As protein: CASSLTRDPGTGELFF.

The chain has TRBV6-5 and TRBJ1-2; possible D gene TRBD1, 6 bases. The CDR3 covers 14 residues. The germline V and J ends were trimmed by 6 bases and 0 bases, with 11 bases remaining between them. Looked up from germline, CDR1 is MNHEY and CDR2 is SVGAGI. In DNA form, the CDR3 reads TGTGCCAGCAGGAAGGGGGGGACTAACTATGGCTACACCTTC. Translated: CASRKGGTNYGYTF.

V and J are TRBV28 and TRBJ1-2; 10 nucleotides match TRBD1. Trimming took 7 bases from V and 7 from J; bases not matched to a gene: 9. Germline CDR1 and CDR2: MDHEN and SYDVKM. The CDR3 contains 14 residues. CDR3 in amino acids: CASIGTGAVPGYTF. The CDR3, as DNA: TGTGCCAGCATTGGGACAGGGGCAGTTCCTGGCTACACCTTC.

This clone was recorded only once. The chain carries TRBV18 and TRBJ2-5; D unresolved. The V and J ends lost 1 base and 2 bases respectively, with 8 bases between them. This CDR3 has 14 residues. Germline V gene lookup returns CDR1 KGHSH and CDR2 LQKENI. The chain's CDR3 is CASSPRAVQETQYF. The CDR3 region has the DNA TGTGCCAGCTCACCACGGGCAGTTCAAGAGACCCAGTACTTC.

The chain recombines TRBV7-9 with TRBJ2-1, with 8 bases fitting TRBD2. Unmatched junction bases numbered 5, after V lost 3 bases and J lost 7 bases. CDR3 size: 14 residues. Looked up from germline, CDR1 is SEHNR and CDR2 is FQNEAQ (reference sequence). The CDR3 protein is CASSFTSGGNEQFF. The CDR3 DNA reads TGTGCCAGCAGCTTTACCTCGGGAGGGAATGAGCAGTTCTTC.

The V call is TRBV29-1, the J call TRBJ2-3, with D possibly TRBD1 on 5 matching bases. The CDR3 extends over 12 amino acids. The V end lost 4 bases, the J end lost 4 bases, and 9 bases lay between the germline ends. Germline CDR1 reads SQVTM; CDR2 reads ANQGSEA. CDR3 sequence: CSVGGRSDTQYF. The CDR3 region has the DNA TGCAGCGTTGGGGGCAGATCAGATACGCAGTATTTT.

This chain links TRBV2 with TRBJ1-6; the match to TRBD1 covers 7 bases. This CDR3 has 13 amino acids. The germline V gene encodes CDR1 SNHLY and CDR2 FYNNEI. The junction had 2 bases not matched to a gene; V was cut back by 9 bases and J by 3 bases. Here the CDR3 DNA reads TGTGCCAGGCGGGACAGCTATAATTCACCCCTCCACTTT. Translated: CARRDSYNSPLHF.

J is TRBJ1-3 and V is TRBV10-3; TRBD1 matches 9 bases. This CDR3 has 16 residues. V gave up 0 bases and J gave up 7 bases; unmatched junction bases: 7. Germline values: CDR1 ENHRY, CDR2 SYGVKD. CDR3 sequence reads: CAISESQGTGINTIYF. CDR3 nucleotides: TGTGCCATCAGTGAGTCTCAGGGGACAGGGATCAACACCATATATTTT.

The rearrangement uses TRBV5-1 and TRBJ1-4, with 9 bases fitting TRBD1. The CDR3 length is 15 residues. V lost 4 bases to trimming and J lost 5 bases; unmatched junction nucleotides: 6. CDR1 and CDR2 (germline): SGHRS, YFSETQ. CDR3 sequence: CASSGLQGANEKLFF. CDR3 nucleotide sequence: TGCGCCAGCAGCGGGCTACAGGGGGCGAATGAAAAACTGTTTTTT.

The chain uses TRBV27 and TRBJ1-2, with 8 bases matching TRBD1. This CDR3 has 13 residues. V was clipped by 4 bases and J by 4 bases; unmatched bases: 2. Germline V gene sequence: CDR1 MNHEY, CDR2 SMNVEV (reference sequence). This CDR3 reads CASSSRGPYGYTF. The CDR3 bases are TGTGCCAGCAGTTCCAGGGGGCCCTATGGCTACACCTTC.

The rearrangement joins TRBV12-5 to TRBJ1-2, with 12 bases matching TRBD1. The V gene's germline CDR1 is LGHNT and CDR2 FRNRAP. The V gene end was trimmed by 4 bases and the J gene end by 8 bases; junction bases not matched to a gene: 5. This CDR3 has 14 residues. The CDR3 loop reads CASGSGTGGDGYTF. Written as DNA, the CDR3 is TGTGCTAGTGGTTCCGGGACAGGGGGCGACGGCTACACCTTC.

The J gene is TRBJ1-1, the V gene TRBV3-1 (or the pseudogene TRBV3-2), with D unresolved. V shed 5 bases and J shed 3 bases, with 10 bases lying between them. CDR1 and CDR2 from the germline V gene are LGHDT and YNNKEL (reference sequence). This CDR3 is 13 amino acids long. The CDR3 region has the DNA TGTGCCAGCAGCTATTCCGGGGACACTGAAGCTTTCTTT. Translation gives CASSYSGDTEAFF.

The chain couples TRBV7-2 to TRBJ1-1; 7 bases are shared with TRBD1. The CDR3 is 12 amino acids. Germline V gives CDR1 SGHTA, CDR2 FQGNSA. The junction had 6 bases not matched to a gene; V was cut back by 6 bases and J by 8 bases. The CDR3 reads CASSAQGREAFF. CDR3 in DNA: TGTGCCAGCAGTGCACAGGGGAGGGAAGCTTTCTTT.

CDR3 loop: CASSLRSPREGPAYNEQFF. Here the CDR3 DNA reads TGTGCCAGCAGCTTGAGGTCTCCCAGGGAGGGTCCTGCCTACAATGAGCAGTTCTTC. This chain links TRBV7-6 with TRBJ2-1; 7 nucleotides align to TRBD2. The CDR3 sequence is 19 residues long. V lost 3 bases, J lost 2 bases, and 16 bases stayed unmatched. Germline loops: CDR1 SGHVS, CDR2 FNYEAQ. Full variable domain (missing parts from reference TRBV7-6 and TRBJ2-1): GAGVSQSPRYKVTKRGQDVALRCDPISGHVSLYWYRQALGQGPEFLTYFNYEAQQDKSGLPNDRFSAERPEGSISTLTIQRTEQRDSAMYRCASSLRSPREGPAYNEQFFGPGTRLTVL.

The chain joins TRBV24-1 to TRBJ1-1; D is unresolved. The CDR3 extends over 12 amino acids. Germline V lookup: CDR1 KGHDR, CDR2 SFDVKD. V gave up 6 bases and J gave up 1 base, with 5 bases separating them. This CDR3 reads CATSPGNTEAFF. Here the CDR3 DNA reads TGTGCCACCAGTCCCGGGAACACTGAAGCTTTCTTT.

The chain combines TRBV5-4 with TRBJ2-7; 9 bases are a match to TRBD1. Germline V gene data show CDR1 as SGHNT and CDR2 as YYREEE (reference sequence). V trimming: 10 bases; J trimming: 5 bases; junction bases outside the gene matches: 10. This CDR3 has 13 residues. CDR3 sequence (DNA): TGTGCCGGAACCGGGACAGGGATGGACGAGCAGTACTTC. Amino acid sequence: CAGTGTGMDEQYF.

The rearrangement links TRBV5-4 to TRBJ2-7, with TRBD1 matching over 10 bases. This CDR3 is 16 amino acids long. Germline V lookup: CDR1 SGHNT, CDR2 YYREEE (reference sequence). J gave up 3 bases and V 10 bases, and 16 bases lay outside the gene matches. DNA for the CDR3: TGTGCCTCCGCAAAAGACCGGGACAGGGGTTACTACGAGCAGTACTTC. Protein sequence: CASAKDRDRGYYEQYF.

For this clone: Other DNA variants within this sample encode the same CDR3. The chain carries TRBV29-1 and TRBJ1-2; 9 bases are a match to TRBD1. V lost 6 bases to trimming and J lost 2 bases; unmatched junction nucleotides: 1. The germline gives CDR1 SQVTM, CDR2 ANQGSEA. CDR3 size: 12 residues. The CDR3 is CSVGTGNYGYTF. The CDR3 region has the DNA TGCAGCGTCGGGACAGGGAACTATGGCTACACCTTC.